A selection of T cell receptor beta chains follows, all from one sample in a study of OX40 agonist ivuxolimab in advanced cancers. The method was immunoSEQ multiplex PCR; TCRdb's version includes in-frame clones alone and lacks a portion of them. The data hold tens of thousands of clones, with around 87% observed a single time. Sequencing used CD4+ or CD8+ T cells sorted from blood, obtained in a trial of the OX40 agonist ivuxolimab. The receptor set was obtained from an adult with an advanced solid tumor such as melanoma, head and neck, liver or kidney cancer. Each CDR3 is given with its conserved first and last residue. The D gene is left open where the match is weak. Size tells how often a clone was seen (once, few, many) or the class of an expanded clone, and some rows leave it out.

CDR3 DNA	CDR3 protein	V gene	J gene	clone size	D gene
TGTGCCAGCAGGTTGAACACTGAAGCTTTCTTT	CASRLNTEAFF	TRBV7-2	TRBJ1-1	once	-
TGTGCCAGCAGCTGGGAACAGGGCTACGAGCAGTACTTC	CASSWEQGYEQYF	TRBV7-2	TRBJ2-7	-	-
TGCGCCAGCCAGATGGGAGAAGGTGAAAAACTGTTTTTT	CASQMGEGEKLFF	TRBV5-1	TRBJ1-4	-	-
TGTGCCAGCGACGGGGAGACCCAGTACTTC	CASDGETQYF	TRBV7-9	TRBJ2-5	-	-
TGTGCCAGCCAGCAACCCGAGGCGGTCGGGGAGCTGTTTTTT	CASQQPEAVGELFF	TRBV19	TRBJ2-2	-	-
TGTGCCAGCAGCTTGGCGGACTTTGGCTACACCTTC	CASSLADFGYTF	TRBV5-6	TRBJ1-2	-	-
TGTGCCAGCAGTTTCGGACTAGCCTCCTACGAGCAGTACTTC	CASSFGLASYEQYF	TRBV6-5	TRBJ2-7	-	TRBD2
TGTGCCAGCAGCTCTACACCGGGACAGGGATCAACTAATGAAAAACTGTTTTTT	CASSSTPGQGSTNEKLFF	TRBV11-1	TRBJ1-4	-	TRBD1
TGTGCCAGCAGTCAGTCCAATCAGCCCCAGCATTTT	CASSQSNQPQHF	TRBV28	TRBJ1-5	once	-
TGTGCCAGCAGTTCCGGGACAGGGCGGTATGAAAAACTGTTTTTT	CASSSGTGRYEKLFF	TRBV27	TRBJ1-4	few	TRBD1
TGTGCCAGCAGTGGACAGAGCTCTGGGGCCAACGTCCTGACTTTC	CASSGQSSGANVLTF	TRBV6-1	TRBJ2-6	-	-
TGTGCCAGCAGCTTAATGGTCCGGGAGGTCTTC	CASSLMVREVF	TRBV7-3	TRBJ1-2	few	-
TGTGCCAGCAGTTCCACGACAACCACAGATACGCAGTATTTT	CASSSTTTTDTQYF	TRBV6-5	TRBJ2-3	-	-
TGTGCCAGCAGCTTAGGGCTGCCGGGGGTGAGCGAGCAGTACTTC	CASSLGLPGVSEQYF	TRBV7-2	TRBJ2-7	few	-
TGTGCCAGCCGAAGGGGGGATACGCAGTATTTT	CASRRGDTQYF	TRBV25-1	TRBJ2-3	-	-
TGTGCCAGTAGTATGGCGTACCAAGAGACCCAGTACTTC	CASSMAYQETQYF	TRBV19	TRBJ2-5	-	-
TGTGCCAGCAGCCAAAATAATTCACCCCTCCACTTT	CASSQNNSPLHF	TRBV4-2	TRBJ1-6	-	-
TGTGCCAGCGGGAGGAGTAATGAAAAACTGTTTTTT	CASGRSNEKLFF	TRBV5-4	TRBJ1-4	-	-
TGTGCCAGCAGTTTATACGGTATTGGCTACACCTTC	CASSLYGIGYTF	TRBV27	TRBJ1-2	-	-
TGCGCCAGCAGCCCCTCAGTGGGTGGGGACATCTACGAGCAGTACTTC	CASSPSVGGDIYEQYF	TRBV5-1	TRBJ2-7	-	-
TGTGCCAGTACGTGGGCCCTAGGGACTAGCGGGAGCACAGATACGCAGTATTTT	CASTWALGTSGSTDTQYF	TRBV19	TRBJ2-3	-	TRBD2
TGTGCCAGCAGTTTAGCGGGGGGCGCAGATACGCAGTATTTT	CASSLAGGADTQYF	TRBV28	TRBJ2-3	-	TRBD2
TGTGCCAGCAGTTTAAGGGGACTAGCGGGTAAAGAGACCCAGTACTTC	CASSLRGLAGKETQYF	TRBV27	TRBJ2-5	-	TRBD2
TGTGCCAGAAGCTTGGGGGGCAGGGAAGCCTACGAGCAGTACTTC	CARSLGGREAYEQYF	TRBV5-3	TRBJ2-7	-	-
TGTGCCAGCTCTCGAGATTCCTACGAGCAGTACTTC	CASSRDSYEQYF	TRBV18	TRBJ2-7	-	-
TGTGCCAGCTCAGCCGTCAGGGGCAACTATGGCTACACCTTC	CASSAVRGNYGYTF	TRBV18	TRBJ1-2	-	-
TGTGCCAGCAGGACAGGGGGTCCTGGAAACACCATATATTTT	CASRTGGPGNTIYF	TRBV28	TRBJ1-3	-	TRBD1